This T cell receptor beta chain was sequenced for a study of OX40 agonist ivuxolimab in advanced cancers. Study details: Patients were dosed intravenously with ivuxolimab at 0.01 to 10 mg/kg every 2 weeks.

The CDR3 length is 13 residues. V was clipped by 6 bases and J by 2 bases, with 10 bases between them. Germline V lookup: CDR1 SNHLY, CDR2 FYNNEI. The table came from immunoSEQ multiplex PCR; TCRdb's copy has only in-frame clones and leaves some out. Of tens of thousands of clones listed, roughly nine tenths are singletons. The sequence was collected from an adult with an advanced solid tumor such as melanoma, head and neck, liver or kidney cancer. The sequencing here drew on CD4+ or CD8+ T cells sorted from blood, taken in a trial of the OX40 agonist ivuxolimab. This rearrangement joins TRBV2 to TRBJ1-2; a weak D match, TRBD1 (6 bases). As DNA, the CDR3 is TGTGCCAGCAGAGTCACAGGGAACTATGGCTACACCTTC. Residues: CASRVTGNYGYTF.